These 9 T cell receptor beta chains came from one sample sequenced in a study of cytomegalovirus exposure and HLA in healthy donors. The PCR employed 60 Vbeta primers together with 13 Jbeta primers. TCRdb's copy holds only in-frame clones and misses some; the assay was immunoSEQ multiplex PCR. Among 180,000 or so clones, roughly 74% were seen once, and the ten largest hold about 8%. The sequenced sample consisted of PBMCs. The receptors shown here come from a middle-aged woman in good health and CMV-seropositive.

CDR3 sequence (DNA): TGTGCCAGCAGCCGGGACAGGGGCCTTCCCTACGAGCAGTACTTC. It translates to CASSRDRGLPYEQYF. The rearrangement uses TRBV7-8 and TRBJ2-7, with 10 bases aligning to TRBD1. The germline V gene has CDR1 SGHVS and CDR2 FQNEAQ. The V and J ends lost 5 bases and 2 bases, in that order; junction bases with no gene match: 6. The CDR3 totals 15 residues.

This clone was detected once. The chain employs TRBV5-6 and TRBJ2-3; D may be TRBD2 (6 bases). Germline V gene sequence: CDR1 SGHDT, CDR2 YYEEEE. CDR3 length: 15 amino acids. V was cut by 3 bases and J by 0 bases, with 11 bases left in between. As DNA, the CDR3 is TGTGCCAGCAGCTCCCCCGGGACTAGCACAGATACGCAGTATTTT. Translation: CASSSPGTSTDTQYF.

The V call is TRBV5-4, the J call TRBJ2-7; tentative D call: TRBD1 (7 bases). CDR3 size: 15 residues. V shed 4 bases and J shed 0 bases, with 14 bases lying between them. CDR1 is SGHNT and CDR2 is YYREEE in the germline V gene (reference sequence). The CDR3 is CASSASGGISYEQYF. Here the CDR3 DNA reads TGTGCCAGCAGCGCGTCAGGGGGGATCTCCTACGAGCAGTACTTC.

The CDR3: CASSLGSGRFNNEQFF. The CDR3, as DNA: TGTGCCAGCAGCTTAGGTAGCGGGAGGTTCAACAATGAGCAGTTCTTC. The chain couples TRBV5-4 to TRBJ2-1; TRBD2 aligns across 10 bases. The CDR3 is 16 amino acids. Germline values: CDR1 SGHNT, CDR2 YYREEE (reference sequence). J was trimmed by 5 bases and V by 2 bases; bases with no gene match: 7.

V and J are TRBV19 and TRBJ2-1, with D tentatively TRBD1 (7 bases). The CDR3 totals 15 residues. V lost 4 bases to trimming and J lost 10 bases, with 20 bases between them. The V gene's germline CDR1 is LNHDA and CDR2 SQIVND (reference sequence). This CDR3 is CASSSGGGWVWEQFF. The CDR3 region has the DNA TGTGCCAGTAGTAGTGGAGGGGGCTGGGTTTGGGAGCAGTTCTTC.

The J gene is TRBJ2-6, the V gene TRBV4-1; 7 bases are shared with TRBD1. The CDR3 is 19 amino acids. Germline CDR1 and CDR2: MGHRA and YSYEKL. Unmatched junction bases numbered 13, after V lost 5 bases and J lost 0 bases. In DNA form, the CDR3 reads TGCGCCAGCAGCTCCCGGGACAGCATCACATTCTCTGGGGCCAACGTCCTGACTTTC. This codes for CASSSRDSITFSGANVLTF.

This sequence joins TRBV5-5 and TRBJ1-1; TRBD1 matches 12 bases. The CDR3 has 15 amino acids. The germline CDR1 and CDR2 sequences are SGHKS and YYEKEE (reference sequence). Trimming cost V 4 bases and J 11 bases; bases outside gene matches: 12. In DNA, the CDR3 is TGTGCCAGCAGCCCTCTGGTCCCGGGACAGGGGGCGGCTTTCTTT. Translation gives CASSPLVPGQGAAFF.

The chain combines TRBV5-1 with TRBJ2-5; 8 positions agree with TRBD2. Germline CDR1 is SGHRS and CDR2 is YFSETQ. Germline trimming cut 0 bases from V and 0 bases from J; bases unmatched to any gene: 4. This CDR3 comprises 16 residues. The CDR3 nucleotides are TGCGCCAGCAGCTTGGAAGTAGCGGGGTACCAAGAGACCCAGTACTTC. Translated: CASSLEVAGYQETQYF.

The V call is TRBV6-5, the J call TRBJ2-3; TRBD2 aligns across 10 bases. The germline gives CDR1 MNHEY, CDR2 SVGAGI. The V gene end was trimmed by 7 bases and the J gene end by 5 bases; junction bases not matched to a gene: 9. There are 15 residues in the CDR3. As DNA, the CDR3 is TGTGCCAGCACTTCTCTAGCGGGAGCGGTAGATACGCAGTATTTT. Translation: CASTSLAGAVDTQYF.